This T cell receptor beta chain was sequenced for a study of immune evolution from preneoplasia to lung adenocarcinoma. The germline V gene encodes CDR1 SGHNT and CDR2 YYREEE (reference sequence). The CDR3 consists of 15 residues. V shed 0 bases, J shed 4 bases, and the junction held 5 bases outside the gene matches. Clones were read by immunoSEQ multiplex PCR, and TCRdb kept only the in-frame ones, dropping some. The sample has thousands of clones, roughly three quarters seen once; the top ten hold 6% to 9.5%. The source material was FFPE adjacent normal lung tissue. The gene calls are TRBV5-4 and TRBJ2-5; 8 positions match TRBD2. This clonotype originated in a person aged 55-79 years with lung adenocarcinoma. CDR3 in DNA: TGTGCCAGCAGCTTGGGGGGGACTAGTAGAGAGACCCAGTACTTC. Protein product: CASSLGGTSRETQYF.